Following are 25 T cell receptor beta chains from one sample sequenced in a study of T cells in Graves' hyperthyroidism and ophthalmopathy. The TCR beta CDR3 regions underwent amplification using RNA transcripts as the source. The HTBI primer set was used in a first-round RT-PCR of the TCR CDR3. TCRdb called the multiplex PCR reads again in MiXCR, with one record for every CDR3 protein. This table holds about 380,000 distinct CDR3 sequences, around a sixth found once. Sequencing used blood. The receptors shown here come from a man younger than 35 with Graves' ophthalmopathy.

This clonotype has at least ten counts. The V call is TRBV2, the J call TRBJ1-4, with 8 bases identical to TRBD1. CDR3 length equals 14 residues. The germline gives CDR1 SNHLY, CDR2 FYNNEI. V lost 6 bases and J lost 10; bases outside the gene matches: 10. The CDR3 nucleotides are TGTGCCAGCAGCCAAGACAGGGGATTCGGAAAACTGTTTTTT. Translated, it gives CASSQDRGFGKLFF.

The sample holds many counts of this clonotype. V gene TRBV2 combines with J gene TRBJ2-2; D is perhaps TRBD1 (6 bases). Germline V gene data show CDR1 as SNHLY and CDR2 as FYNNEI. CDR3 size: 14 residues. V was clipped by 4 bases and J by 6 bases, with 12 bases between them. The CDR3 protein is CASSVQGLAGELFF. The CDR3 region has the DNA TGTGCCAGCAGTGTCCAGGGGTTGGCCGGGGAGCTGTTTTTT.

The V and J genes are TRBV24-1 and TRBJ1-2, with D tentatively TRBD1 (5 bases). V dropped 0 bases and J dropped 6 bases, with 7 bases sitting between them. The CDR3 sequence is 13 residues long. Germline CDR1 is KGHDR and CDR2 is SFDVKD. The CDR3 here is CATSDLRDHGYTF. As DNA, the CDR3 is TGTGCCACCAGTGATTTGAGGGACCATGGCTACACCTTC.

A note on this clonotype: A much larger clone is a single base away; this may be a read error. The rearrangement joins TRBV12-3 or TRBV12-4 to TRBJ2-5; a weak D match, TRBD2 (6 bases). The CDR3 runs to 14 residues. CDR3 in amino acids: CASSLRDSRKTQCF. CDR3 in DNA: TGTGCCAGCAGCCTCCGGGACTCTCGGAAGACCCAGTGCTTC.

This clonotype has at least ten counts. The V gene is TRBV6-1, the J gene TRBJ2-7; weak D call: TRBD1 (6 bases). The V end was cut by 5 bases, the J end by 2 bases, with 10 bases between. Germline CDR1 reads MNHNS; CDR2 reads SASEGT. CDR3 length: 13 residues. CDR3 in DNA: TGTGCCAGCAGTACAGGGTCACCCTACGAGCAGTACTTC. This sequence encodes CASSTGSPYEQYF.

The V and J genes are TRBV5-1 and TRBJ1-2; 8 nucleotides line up with TRBD1. The CDR3 loop spans 13 amino acids. In germline, CDR1 is SGHRS, CDR2 YFSETQ. V was clipped by 4 bases and J by 8 bases; unmatched bases: 7. CDR3 sequence reads: CASSRGQGQGYTF. The CDR3 DNA is TGCGCCAGCAGCCGAGGACAGGGACAAGGCTACACCTTC.

The V call is TRBV19, the J call TRBJ1-3; tentative D call: TRBD1 (5 bases). The CDR3 has 14 amino acids. Trimming removed 6 bases from V and 4 bases from J, with 13 bases in between. CDR1 is LNHDA, CDR2 SQIVND, per germline (reference sequence). CDR3: CASRTTGPGNTIYF. The CDR3 nucleotides are TGTGCCAGTAGAACAACAGGACCAGGAAACACCATATATTTT.

The chain recombines TRBV5-1 with TRBJ2-3; the D gene could be TRBD1 or TRBD2 (7 bases each). Germline CDR1 is SGHRS and CDR2 is YFSETQ. The CDR3 covers 17 residues. Trimming stripped 0 bases from V and 5 bases from J, with 19 bases between. The CDR3 loop reads CASSLAYQGGGEDTQYF. The CDR3 DNA follows: TGCGCCAGCAGCTTGGCCTACCAGGGGGGGGGTGAAGATACGCAGTATTTT.

This chain joins TRBV27 and TRBJ2-2; unclear D gene. CDR1 is MNHEY, CDR2 SMNVEV, per germline (reference sequence). With 5 bases removed from V and 0 bases from J, the gap between germline ends came to 13 bases. The CDR3 sequence is 16 residues long. The CDR3: CASSPRWGANTGELFF. DNA of the CDR3: TGTGCCAGCAGTCCCCGGTGGGGTGCGAACACCGGGGAGCTGTTTTTT.

As for this clonotype: Sequence at one end of the junction differs from germline and may be a read error. The CDR3 DNA reads TGTACCAGCAGCTTGGGGTCGGGTGGGTCTTCTGGCGCAGATACGCAGTATTTT. Translation gives CTSSLGSGGSSGADTQYF. This chain connects TRBV7-9 to TRBJ2-3; D remains unclear. The CDR3 runs to 18 residues. Germline lookup yields CDR1 SEHNR and CDR2 FQNEAQ (reference sequence).

This clonotype was detected many times. The rearrangement joins TRBV27 to TRBJ1-6, with TRBD1 identical over 12 bases. With 5 bases clipped from V and 7 bases from J, the junction kept 3 bases outside the gene matches. The CDR3 totals 15 residues. From germline, CDR1 is MNHEY and CDR2 SMNVEV (reference sequence). The CDR3 loop is CASSPGTGGNSPLHF. The CDR3 DNA reads as TGTGCCAGCAGTCCGGGGACAGGGGGCAATTCACCCCTCCACTTT.

This chain connects TRBV6-4 to TRBJ1-2; D not resolved. This CDR3 has 13 amino acids. The V and J ends lost 0 bases and 7 bases respectively, with 9 bases between them. From germline, CDR1 is MRHNA and CDR2 SNTAGT. The CDR3 nucleotides are TGTGCCAGCAGTGACTCGCAGCTGGGTGGCTACACCTTC. Protein sequence: CASSDSQLGGYTF.

The chain is built from TRBV19 and TRBJ1-2, with a possible D match to TRBD1 (6 bases). V was trimmed by 3 bases and J by 8 bases, leaving 13 bases between them. This CDR3 comprises 13 residues. In germline, CDR1 is LNHDA, CDR2 SQIVND (reference sequence). The CDR3 protein is CASSIRGAKGYTF. For the CDR3, the DNA is TGTGCCAGTAGTATCCGGGGGGCGAAAGGCTACACCTTC.

Written as DNA, the CDR3 is TGCAGTGCTACCAGGACTAGCGGGGGGGTGGGAGATACGCAGTATTTT. Protein product: CSATRTSGGVGDTQYF. V gene TRBV20-1 combines with J gene TRBJ2-3, with 15 bases aligning to TRBD2. The CDR3 covers 16 residues. Unmatched junction bases numbered 7, after V lost 4 bases and J lost 5 bases. Germline V gene data show CDR1 as DFQATT and CDR2 as SNEGSKA (reference sequence).

The chain couples TRBV2 to TRBJ1-6; 9 nucleotides match TRBD1. Germline loops: CDR1 SNHLY, CDR2 FYNNEI. J was trimmed by 10 bases and V by 7 bases; bases with no gene match: 5. The CDR3 length is 13 residues. Here the CDR3 DNA reads TGTGCCAGCACAGGACAGGGGACGTCACCCCTCCACTTT. This encodes CASTGQGTSPLHF.

This clonotype has ten or more counts. The chain links TRBV12-3 or TRBV12-4 to TRBJ1-1, with D perhaps matching TRBD1 (5 bases). This CDR3 is 13 amino acids long. V was clipped by 4 bases and J by 1 base, with 7 bases between them. This CDR3 reads CASSWQGNTEAFF. The CDR3 DNA follows: TGTGCCAGCAGTTGGCAGGGGAACACTGAAGCTTTCTTT.

This chain joins TRBV19 and TRBJ2-1; 10 positions agree with TRBD2. Looked up from germline, CDR1 is LNHDA and CDR2 is SQIVND (reference sequence). J lost 4 bases, V lost 4 bases, and 4 bases had no gene match. The CDR3 is 15 residues long. CDR3 nucleotide sequence: TGTGCCAGTAGTAGAGCGGGGGGGCCGTACAATGAGCAGTTCTTC. It encodes CASSRAGGPYNEQFF. Full variable domain (remainder filled in from reference TRBV19 and TRBJ2-1): DGGITQSPKYLFRKEGQNVTLSCEQNLNHDAMYWYRQDPGQGLRLIYYSQIVNDFQKGDIAEGYSVSREKKESFPLTVTSAQKNPTAFYLCASSRAGGPYNEQFFGPGTRLTVL.

The chain joins TRBV5-4 to TRBJ2-2, with 9 bases fitting TRBD2. This CDR3 comprises 16 residues. Germline V lookup: CDR1 SGHNT, CDR2 YYREEE (reference sequence). The trim removed 4 bases at V and 1 base at J, leaving 5 bases unmatched. The CDR3 nucleotides read TGTGCCAGCAGCAATAGAGCGGGGGGGAACACCGGGGAGCTGTTTTTT. Its translation: CASSNRAGGNTGELFF.

Ten or more counts support this clonotype. The V gene is TRBV9, the J gene TRBJ2-5; TRBD1 agrees at 8 bases. J lost 1 base, V lost 2 bases, and 1 base had no gene match. In germline, CDR1 is SGDLS, CDR2 YYNGEE. The CDR3 has 14 amino acids. As DNA, the CDR3 is TGTGCCAGCAGCGTGACAGGGGTCCAAGAGACCCAGTACTTC. It yields the protein CASSVTGVQETQYF. The full variable domain, in which reference TRBV9 and TRBJ2-5 provide the parts outside the CDR3, is DSGVTQTPKHLITATGQRVTLRCSPRSGDLSVYWYQQSLDQGLQFLIQYYNGEERAKGNILERFSAQQFPDLHSELNLSSLELGDSALYFCASSVTGVQETQYFGPGTRLLVL.

This clonotype was picked up a small number of times. The rearrangement joins TRBV6-1 to TRBJ2-1, with 8 bases identical to TRBD2. The germline gives CDR1 MNHNS, CDR2 SASEGT. After removal of 5 bases from V and 4 bases from J, the junction contained 10 bases not matched to a gene. CDR3 size: 16 residues. The CDR3 bases are TGTGCCAGCAGTCCCCGACCGGGGGGGCATTACAATGAGCAGTTCTTC. Encoded protein: CASSPRPGGHYNEQFF.

Ten or more counts support this clonotype. V is TRBV7-9 and J is TRBJ1-4; D is unresolved. Per the germline V gene, CDR1 is SEHNR and CDR2 is FQNEAQ (reference sequence). The CDR3 consists of 19 residues. The V end was cut by 2 bases, the J end by 0 bases, with 19 bases between. The CDR3 loop is CASSLNYNSLDATNEKLFF. The CDR3 coding sequence is TGTGCCAGCAGCTTAAATTACAATTCTTTGGACGCAACTAATGAAAAACTGTTTTTT.

The chain links TRBV9 to TRBJ1-1; D remains ambiguous. Trimming pared 0 bases from V and 11 bases from J, leaving 20 bases between. From germline, CDR1 is SGDLS and CDR2 YYNGEE. The length of the CDR3 is 15 residues. The chain's CDR3 is CASSVEVGMGNGAFF. The CDR3 bases are TGTGCCAGCAGCGTAGAGGTGGGCATGGGGAATGGGGCTTTCTTT. Using reference TRBV9 and TRBJ1-1 for the parts outside the CDR3, the full variable domain is DSGVTQTPKHLITATGQRVTLRCSPRSGDLSVYWYQQSLDQGLQFLIQYYNGEERAKGNILERFSAQQFPDLHSELNLSSLELGDSALYFCASSVEVGMGNGAFFGQGTRLTVV.

The sample holds many counts of this clonotype. The chain links TRBV6-1 to TRBJ1-4, with unresolved D. The CDR3 loop spans 16 amino acids. The ends were cut back, 6 bases at V and 3 bases at J, with 17 bases in the middle. Germline-derived CDR1 and CDR2 are MNHNS and SASEGT. Here the CDR3 DNA reads TGTGCCAGCAGCCCCCCTTCGTACGGATCTAATGAAAAACTGTTTTTT. Translated, it gives CASSPPSYGSNEKLFF.

This clonotype was observed many times. V is TRBV13 and J is TRBJ1-5; TRBD1 aligns across 7 bases. V shed 8 bases and J 9 bases; nucleotides not matched to a gene: 10. The germline CDR1 and CDR2 sequences are PRHDT and FYEKMQ (reference sequence). CDR3 length: 13 amino acids. CDR3 amino acids: CASGRQGKGPQHF. CDR3 in DNA: TGTGCCAGCGGGAGACAGGGCAAGGGGCCCCAGCATTTT.

This clonotype was counted many times. This chain joins TRBV5-1 and TRBJ1-6; TRBD1 is a possible D gene (5 bases). V lost 4 bases and J lost 10, with 21 bases in between. This CDR3 region has 16 residues. The germline gives CDR1 SGHRS, CDR2 YFSETQ. The CDR3 nucleotides read TGCGCCAGCAGCCCCGCCGGGCAGGGAGACGGATCACCCCTCCACTTT. Encoded protein: CASSPAGQGDGSPLHF.